These 15 T cell receptor beta chains share one sample of origin, sequenced in a study of T cells in Graves' hyperthyroidism and ophthalmopathy. The TCR beta CDR3 regions underwent amplification using RNA transcripts as the source. Primed by the HTBI set, a first-round RT-PCR was run on the TCR CDR3. TCRdb processed the multiplex PCR reads anew with MiXCR; each CDR3 protein has one entry. The table records 300,000 to 450,000 distinct CDR3 sequences, 15% of them present only once. The sequenced material came from blood. The origin of the receptors is a woman in her twenties or thirties with Graves' hyperthyroidism.

This clonotype appeared many times. The chain is built from TRBV6-1 and TRBJ2-1, with D perhaps matching TRBD2 (5 bases). This CDR3 has 13 residues. V was clipped by 5 bases and J by 4 bases, with 9 bases between them. Germline V CDR1 and CDR2: MNHNS, SASEGT. The CDR3 nucleotides are TGTGCCAGCAGTCCACGGGAATACAATGAGCAGTTCTTC. Protein: CASSPREYNEQFF.

This clonotype was observed many times. V usage is TRBV3-1 and J usage is TRBJ2-1, with D perhaps TRBD2 (5 bases). The CDR3 is 14 amino acids. Germline V gene data show CDR1 as LGHDT and CDR2 as YNNKEL (reference sequence). V lost 4 bases and J lost 10, with 17 bases in between. CDR3 coding DNA: TGTGCCAGCAGCCCATCCGCCGGGATACGGGAGCAGTTCTTC. Its protein product is CASSPSAGIREQFF.

The sample holds many counts of this clonotype. The V gene is TRBV12-3 or TRBV12-4, the J gene TRBJ2-2; TRBD1 is a possible D gene (6 bases). The germline V and J ends were trimmed by 8 bases and 0 bases, with 10 bases remaining between them. The CDR3 is 14 amino acids. The CDR3 DNA reads TGTGCCAGCTCGGGACACCCGAACACCGGGGAGCTGTTTTTT. Translation: CASSGHPNTGELFF.

The chain carries TRBV24-1 and TRBJ2-1; TRBD1 might be the D (6 bases). V lost 8 bases, J lost 3 bases, and 13 bases lay in between. CDR3 length: 14 residues. Looked up from germline, CDR1 is KGHDR and CDR2 is SFDVKD. For the CDR3, the DNA is TGTGCCACCAACACAGGGCTGAACTACAATGAGCAGTTCTTC. Translation: CATNTGLNYNEQFF.

The chain couples TRBV10-3 to TRBJ2-2, with 8 bases identical to TRBD1. The CDR3 covers 16 residues. V dropped 4 bases and J dropped 0; count of bases not matched to a gene: 4. The V gene's germline CDR1 is ENHRY and CDR2 SYGVKD. The CDR3 region is CAISVQGATNTGELFF. The CDR3 region has the DNA TGTGCCATCAGTGTCCAGGGGGCGACGAACACCGGGGAGCTGTTTTTT.

There are many counts of this clonotype. J is TRBJ2-3 and V is TRBV28; TRBD1 matches at 9 bases. Germline values: CDR1 MDHEN, CDR2 SYDVKM. V trimming: 3 bases; J trimming: 3 bases; junction bases outside the gene matches: 7. The CDR3 is 16 amino acids. The CDR3 DNA reads TGTGCCAGCAGTTTTCTAATTGGGACAGGGACAGATACGCAGTATTTT. This translates into CASSFLIGTGTDTQYF. The whole variable domain, remainder taken from reference TRBV28 and TRBJ2-3, is DVKVTQSSRYLVKRTGEKVFLECVQDMDHENMFWYRQDPGLGLRLIYFSYDVKMKEKGDIPEGYSVSREKKERFSLILESASTNQTSMYLCASSFLIGTGTDTQYFGPGTRLTVL.

The CDR3 DNA reads as TGCAGCGTTCACAAGCGGGAGGGAGCTGAGCAGTTCTTC. Its translation is CSVHKREGAEQFF. The chain joins TRBV29-1 to TRBJ2-1, with 10 bases fitting TRBD2. The J segment lost 9 bases and the V segment lost 5 bases, leaving 7 bases of the junction unmatched. Germline loops: CDR1 SQVTM, CDR2 ANQGSEA. The CDR3 totals 13 residues.

Notes on this clonotype: Relative to the germline gene, one junction end is altered; a read error may explain this. This sequence joins TRBV28 and TRBJ2-5; D perhaps matches TRBD1 (5 bases). This CDR3 is 15 amino acids long. Germline loops: CDR1 MDHEN, CDR2 SYDVKM. CDR3 in amino acids: CASLPSLTVQATHYF. CDR3 nucleotides: TGTGCCAGCCTCCCATCTTTGACAGTCCAAGCGACCCACTACTTC.

This clonotype has at least ten counts. V and J are TRBV18 and TRBJ2-1; D unclear. There are 15 residues in the CDR3. The V and J ends lost 2 bases and 7 bases respectively, with 15 bases between them. Looked up from germline, CDR1 is KGHSH and CDR2 is LQKENI. The chain's CDR3 is CASSPGLADGNEQFF. CDR3 DNA: TGTGCCAGCTCACCAGGGTTAGCAGATGGGAATGAGCAGTTCTTC.

There are many counts of this clonotype. V is TRBV10-1 and J is TRBJ2-7; the D is unclear. Germline V gene sequence: CDR1 WNHNN, CDR2 SYGVQD (reference sequence). This CDR3 spans 12 amino acids. The ends were cut back, 4 bases at V and 5 bases at J, with 9 bases in the middle. The CDR3 region is CASSAGYHEQYF. The CDR3 DNA follows: TGCGCCAGCAGTGCAGGATACCACGAGCAGTACTTC.

The genes are TRBV28 and TRBJ2-7, with 8 bases that match TRBD1. The germline CDR1 and CDR2 sequences are MDHEN and SYDVKM. The CDR3 is 16 residues long. V was clipped by 6 bases and J by 7 bases; unmatched bases: 17. CDR3 nucleotides: TGTGCCAGCAGCCTGGGGTCCAGGGGGCTTTCGGGGGAGCAGTACTTC. Its protein product is CASSLGSRGLSGEQYF. Drawing the rest from reference TRBV28 and TRBJ2-7, the complete variable domain is DVKVTQSSRYLVKRTGEKVFLECVQDMDHENMFWYRQDPGLGLRLIYFSYDVKMKEKGDIPEGYSVSREKKERFSLILESASTNQTSMYLCASSLGSRGLSGEQYFGPGTRLTVT.

This clonotype was seen a handful of times. The CDR3 coding sequence is TGTGCCAGCAGCCCTACTACAGGGGGCGCGGGCTATGGCTACACCTTC. As protein: CASSPTTGGAGYGYTF. The chain has TRBV3-1 and TRBJ1-2; 9 nucleotides line up with TRBD1. The V and J ends lost 4 bases and 4 bases, in that order; junction bases with no gene match: 10. CDR3 length: 16 amino acids. The germline gives CDR1 LGHDT, CDR2 YNNKEL (reference sequence).

The sample holds a few counts of this clonotype. V usage is TRBV5-1 and J usage is TRBJ1-6; unclear D gene. The V end lost 0 bases, the J end lost 1 base, and 8 bases lay between the germline ends. Germline CDR1 SGHRS, CDR2 YFSETQ. This CDR3 spans 16 amino acids. In DNA, the CDR3 is TGCGCCAGCAGCTTGGTGGGGTTATCCTATAATTCACCCCTCCACTTT. It yields the protein CASSLVGLSYNSPLHF. Using reference TRBV5-1 and TRBJ1-6 for the parts outside the CDR3, the full variable domain is KAGVTQTPRYLIKTRGQQVTLSCSPISGHRSVSWYQQTPGQGLQFLFEYFSETQRNKGNFPGRFSGRQFSNSRSEMNVSTLELGDSALYLCASSLVGLSYNSPLHFGNGTRLTVT.

V usage is TRBV28 and J usage is TRBJ1-2; no clear D gene. The CDR3 is 13 residues long. CDR1 is MDHEN, CDR2 SYDVKM, per germline. V was shortened by 9 bases and J by 0 bases, with 11 bases between the two germline ends. This CDR3 is CASRRSANYGYTF. As DNA, the CDR3 is TGTGCCAGTCGCCGATCAGCTAACTATGGCTACACCTTC.

A word on this clonotype: A read error may produce the germline difference seen at one junction end. The chain is built from TRBV7-2 and TRBJ2-5; D may match TRBD1 or TRBD2 (5 bases each). The germline V gene encodes CDR1 SGHTA and CDR2 FQGNSA. The CDR3 runs to 14 residues. CDR3 residues: CASSSSGAGESQYF. The CDR3 DNA is TGTGCCAGTTCATCGTCTGGGGCCGGGGAGAGCCAGTACTTC.